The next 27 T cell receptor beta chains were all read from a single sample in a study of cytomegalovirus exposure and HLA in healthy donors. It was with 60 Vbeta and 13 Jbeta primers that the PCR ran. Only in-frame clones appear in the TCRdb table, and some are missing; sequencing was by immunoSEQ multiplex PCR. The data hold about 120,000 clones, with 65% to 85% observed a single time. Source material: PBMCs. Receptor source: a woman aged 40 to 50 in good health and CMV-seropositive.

This CDR3 reads CASSSRGYEQYF. The CDR3 DNA reads as TGTGCCAGTAGTTCCAGGGGCTACGAGCAGTACTTC. V usage is TRBV19 and J usage is TRBJ2-7, with D possibly TRBD1 on 6 matching bases. CDR1 is LNHDA and CDR2 is SQIVND in the germline V gene (reference sequence). This CDR3 is 12 amino acids long. With 5 bases removed from V and 3 bases from J, the gap between germline ends came to 8 bases.

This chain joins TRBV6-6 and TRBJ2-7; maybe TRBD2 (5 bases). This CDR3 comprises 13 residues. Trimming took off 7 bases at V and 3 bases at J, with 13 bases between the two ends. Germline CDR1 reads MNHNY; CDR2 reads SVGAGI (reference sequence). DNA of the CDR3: TGTGCCAGCACCCACGGAGGAGGCTACGAGCAGTACTTC. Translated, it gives CASTHGGGYEQYF.

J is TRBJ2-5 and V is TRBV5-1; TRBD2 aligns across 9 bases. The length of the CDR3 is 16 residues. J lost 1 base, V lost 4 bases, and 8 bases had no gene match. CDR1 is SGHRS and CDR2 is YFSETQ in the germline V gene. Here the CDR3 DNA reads TGCGCCAGCAGCAGAGGACTAGCGCTCATCCAAGAGACCCAGTACTTC. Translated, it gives CASSRGLALIQETQYF.

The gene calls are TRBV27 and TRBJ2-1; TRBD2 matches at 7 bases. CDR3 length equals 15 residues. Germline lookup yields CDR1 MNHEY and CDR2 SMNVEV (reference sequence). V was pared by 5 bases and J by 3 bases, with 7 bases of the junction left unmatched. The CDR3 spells CASSITSANYNEQFF. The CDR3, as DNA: TGTGCCAGCAGTATCACTAGCGCGAACTACAATGAGCAGTTCTTC.

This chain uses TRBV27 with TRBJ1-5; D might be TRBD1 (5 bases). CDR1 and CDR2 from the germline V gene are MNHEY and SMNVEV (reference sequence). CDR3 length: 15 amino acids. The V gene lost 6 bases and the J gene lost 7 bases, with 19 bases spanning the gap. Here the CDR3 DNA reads TGTGCCAGCAGGCGGGGAGGGGCAGTAGAACAGCCCCAGCATTTT. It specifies CASRRGGAVEQPQHF.

CDR3 coding DNA: TGTGCCATCAGTGAGTATATTTTTGCAGGGAACACTGAAGCTTTCTTT. Residues: CAISEYIFAGNTEAFF. The rearrangement uses TRBV10-3 and TRBJ1-1; D is unclear. V lost 1 base and J 1 base, leaving 13 bases between the germline ends. Per the germline V gene, CDR1 is ENHRY and CDR2 is SYGVKD. The CDR3 runs 16 residues.

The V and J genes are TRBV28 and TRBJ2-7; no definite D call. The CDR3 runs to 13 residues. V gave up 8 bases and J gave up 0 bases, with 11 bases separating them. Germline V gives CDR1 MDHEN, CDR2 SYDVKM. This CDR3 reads CASVRSSSYEQYF. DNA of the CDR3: TGTGCCAGCGTCCGGTCGAGCTCCTACGAGCAGTACTTC.

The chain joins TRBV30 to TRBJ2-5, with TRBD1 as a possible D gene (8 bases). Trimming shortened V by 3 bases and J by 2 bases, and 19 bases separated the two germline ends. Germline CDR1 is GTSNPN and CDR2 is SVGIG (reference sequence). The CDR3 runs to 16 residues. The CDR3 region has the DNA TGTGCCTGGAGCTCAGGCACAGGGGGGGAACAAGAGACCCAGTACTTC. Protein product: CAWSSGTGGEQETQYF.

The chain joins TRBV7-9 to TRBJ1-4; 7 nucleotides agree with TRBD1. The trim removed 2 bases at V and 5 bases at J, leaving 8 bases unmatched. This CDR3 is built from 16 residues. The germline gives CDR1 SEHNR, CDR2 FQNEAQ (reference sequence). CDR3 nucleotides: TGTGCCAGCAGCTTAATCTCAGGGGGGCCGAATGAAAAACTGTTTTTT. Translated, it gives CASSLISGGPNEKLFF.

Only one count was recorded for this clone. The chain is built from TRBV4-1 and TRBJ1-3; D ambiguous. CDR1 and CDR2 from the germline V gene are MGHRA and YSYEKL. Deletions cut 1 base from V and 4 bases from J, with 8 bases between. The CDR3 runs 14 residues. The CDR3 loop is CASSQGTGGNTIYF. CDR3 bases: TGCGCCAGCAGCCAAGGGACGGGAGGAAACACCATATATTTT.

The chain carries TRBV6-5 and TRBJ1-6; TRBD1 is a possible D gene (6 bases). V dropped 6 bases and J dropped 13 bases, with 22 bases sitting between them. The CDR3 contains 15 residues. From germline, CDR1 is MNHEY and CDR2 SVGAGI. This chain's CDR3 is CASRPGQGLNGPLHF. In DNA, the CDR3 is TGTGCCAGCAGACCGGGACAAGGTTTGAATGGGCCCCTCCACTTT.

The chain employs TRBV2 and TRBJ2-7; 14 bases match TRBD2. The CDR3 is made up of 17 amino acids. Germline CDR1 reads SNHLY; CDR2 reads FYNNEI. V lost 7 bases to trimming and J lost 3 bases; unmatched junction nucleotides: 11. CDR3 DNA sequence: TGTGCCAGCACCGGACGGACTAGCGGGAGGACAAACTACGAGCAGTACTTC. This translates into CASTGRTSGRTNYEQYF.

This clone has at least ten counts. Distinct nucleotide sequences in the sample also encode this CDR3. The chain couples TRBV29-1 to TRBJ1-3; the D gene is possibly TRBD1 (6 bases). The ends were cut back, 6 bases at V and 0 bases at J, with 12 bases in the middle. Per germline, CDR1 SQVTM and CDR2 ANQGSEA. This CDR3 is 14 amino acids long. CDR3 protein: CSVGLGHSGNTIYF. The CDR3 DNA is TGCAGCGTGGGGTTGGGACACTCTGGAAACACCATATATTTT.

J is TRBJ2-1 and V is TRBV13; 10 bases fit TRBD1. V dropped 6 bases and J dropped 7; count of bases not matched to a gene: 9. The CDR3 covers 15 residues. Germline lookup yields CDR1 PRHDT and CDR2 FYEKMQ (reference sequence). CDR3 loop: CASSSPGQGRNEQFF. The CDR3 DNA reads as TGTGCCAGCAGTTCTCCGGGACAGGGGAGGAATGAGCAGTTCTTC.

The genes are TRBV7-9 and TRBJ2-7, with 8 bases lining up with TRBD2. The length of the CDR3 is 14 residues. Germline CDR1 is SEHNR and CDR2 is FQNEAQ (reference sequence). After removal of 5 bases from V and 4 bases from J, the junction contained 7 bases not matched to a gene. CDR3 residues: CASSRISGSYEQYF. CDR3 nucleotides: TGTGCCAGCAGCCGCATAAGCGGGAGTTACGAGCAGTACTTC. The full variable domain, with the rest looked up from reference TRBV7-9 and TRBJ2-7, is DTGVSQNPRHKITKRGQNVTFRCDPISEHNRLYWYRQTLGQGPEFLTYFQNEAQLEKSRLLSDRFSAERPKGSFSTLEIQRTEQGDSAMYLCASSRISGSYEQYFGPGTRLTVT.

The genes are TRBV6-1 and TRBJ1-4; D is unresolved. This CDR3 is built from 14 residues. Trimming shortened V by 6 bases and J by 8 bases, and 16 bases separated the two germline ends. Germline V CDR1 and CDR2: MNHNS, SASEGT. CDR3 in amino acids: CASSPLTPPEKLFF. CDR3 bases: TGTGCCAGCAGCCCCCTAACCCCCCCCGAAAAACTGTTTTTT.

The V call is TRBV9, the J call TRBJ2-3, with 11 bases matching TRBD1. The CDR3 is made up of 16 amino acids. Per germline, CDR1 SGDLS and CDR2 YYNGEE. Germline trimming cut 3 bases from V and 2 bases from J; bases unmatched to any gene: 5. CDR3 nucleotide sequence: TGTGCCAGCAGCGCCTGGACAGGGGGCTTCACAGATACGCAGTATTTT. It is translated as CASSAWTGGFTDTQYF.

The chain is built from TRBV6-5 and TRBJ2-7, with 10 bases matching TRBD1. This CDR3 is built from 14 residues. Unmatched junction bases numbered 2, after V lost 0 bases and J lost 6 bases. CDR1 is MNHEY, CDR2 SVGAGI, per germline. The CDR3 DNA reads TGTGCCAGCAGTTACTCGGGGACAGGGGTCGAGCAGTACTTC. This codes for CASSYSGTGVEQYF.

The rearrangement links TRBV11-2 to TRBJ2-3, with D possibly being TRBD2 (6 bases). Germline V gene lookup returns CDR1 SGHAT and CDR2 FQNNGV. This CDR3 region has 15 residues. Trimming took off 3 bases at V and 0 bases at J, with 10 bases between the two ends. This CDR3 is CASSLSSASTDTQYF. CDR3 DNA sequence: TGTGCCAGCAGCTTGTCTAGCGCCAGCACAGATACGCAGTATTTT.

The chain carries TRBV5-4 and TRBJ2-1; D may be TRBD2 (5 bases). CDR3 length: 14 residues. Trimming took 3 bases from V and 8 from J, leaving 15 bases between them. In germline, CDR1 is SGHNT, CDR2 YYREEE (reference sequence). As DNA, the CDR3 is TGTGCCAGCAGCTCCCTAGGGAGTAGGGATGAGCAGTTCTTC. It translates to CASSSLGSRDEQFF.

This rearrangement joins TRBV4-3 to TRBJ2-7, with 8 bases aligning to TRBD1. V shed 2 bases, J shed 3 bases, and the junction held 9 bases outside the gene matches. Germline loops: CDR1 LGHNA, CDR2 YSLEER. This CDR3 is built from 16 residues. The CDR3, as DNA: TGCGCCAGCAGCCAACCAACGGACAGGGAGCTCTACGAGCAGTACTTC. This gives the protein CASSQPTDRELYEQYF.

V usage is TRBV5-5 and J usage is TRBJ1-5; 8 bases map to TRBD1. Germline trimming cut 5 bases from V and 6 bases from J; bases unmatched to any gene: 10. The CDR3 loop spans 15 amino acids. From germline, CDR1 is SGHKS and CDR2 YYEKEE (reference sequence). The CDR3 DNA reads TGTGCCAGCAGTTACGGACAGGGAGGGTTTCAGCCCCAGCATTTT. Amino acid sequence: CASSYGQGGFQPQHF. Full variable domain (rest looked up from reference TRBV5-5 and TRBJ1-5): DAGVTQSPTHLIKTRGQQVTLRCSPISGHKSVSWYQQVLGQGPQFIFQYYEKEERGRGNFPDRFSARQFPNYSSELNVNALLLGDSALYLCASSYGQGGFQPQHFGDGTRLSIL.

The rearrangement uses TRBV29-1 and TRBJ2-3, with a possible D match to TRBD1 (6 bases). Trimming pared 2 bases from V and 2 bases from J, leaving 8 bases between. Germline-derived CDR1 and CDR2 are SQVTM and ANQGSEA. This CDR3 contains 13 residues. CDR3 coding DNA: TGCAGCGTTGAAACAGGGACCACAGATACGCAGTATTTT. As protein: CSVETGTTDTQYF.

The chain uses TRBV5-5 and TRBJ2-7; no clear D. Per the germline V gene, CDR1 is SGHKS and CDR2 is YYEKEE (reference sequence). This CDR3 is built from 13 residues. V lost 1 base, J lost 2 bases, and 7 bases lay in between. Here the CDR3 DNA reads TGTGCCAGCAGCTTGAACAGCCCCTACGAGCAGTACTTC. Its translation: CASSLNSPYEQYF.

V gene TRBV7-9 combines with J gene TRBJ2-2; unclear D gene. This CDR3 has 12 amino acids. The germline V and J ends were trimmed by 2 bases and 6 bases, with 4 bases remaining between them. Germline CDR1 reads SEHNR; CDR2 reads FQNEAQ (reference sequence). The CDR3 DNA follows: TGTGCCAGCAGCTTATCGGCCGGGGAGCTGTTTTTT. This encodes CASSLSAGELFF.

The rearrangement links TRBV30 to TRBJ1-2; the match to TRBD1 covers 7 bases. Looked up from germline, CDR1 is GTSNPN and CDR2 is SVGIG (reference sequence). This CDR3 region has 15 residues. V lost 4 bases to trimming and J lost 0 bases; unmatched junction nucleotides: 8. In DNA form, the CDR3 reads TGTGCCTGGACCTCAGACAGGGACGCTAACTATGGCTACACCTTC. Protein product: CAWTSDRDANYGYTF.

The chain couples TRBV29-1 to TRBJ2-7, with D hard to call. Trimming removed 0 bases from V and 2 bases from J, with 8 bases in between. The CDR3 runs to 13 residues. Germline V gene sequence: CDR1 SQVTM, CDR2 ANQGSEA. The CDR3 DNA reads TGCAGCGTTGAAGATAGTACTGCCTACGAGCAGTACTTC. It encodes CSVEDSTAYEQYF.